The 29 T cell receptor beta chains below were found in one sample sequenced in a study of T-cell memory formation after mild COVID-19. TCRdb redid the calling of the 5' RACE reads with MiXCR, one entry per CDR3 protein. The sample holds about 150,000 distinct CDR3 sequences, roughly 31% seen once. Source material: PBMCs or a T cell subset sorted from them (not recorded which). Receptors were obtained from an adult woman who had mild COVID-19 (a few samples of this study predate the infection). Cell type and time point are not known.

Only a few counts were recorded for this clonotype. The chain is built from TRBV19 and TRBJ1-1; 10 bases line up with TRBD1. Germline V gene sequence: CDR1 LNHDA, CDR2 SQIVND (reference sequence). The CDR3 extends over 15 amino acids. Unmatched junction bases numbered 10, after V lost 5 bases and J lost 7 bases. The CDR3 sequence is CASSPSRDRGREAFF. CDR3 DNA: TGTGCCAGTAGTCCGTCCCGGGACAGGGGACGTGAAGCTTTCTTT.

The chain has TRBV5-1 and TRBJ2-5; TRBD2 matches at 13 bases. The J segment lost 2 bases and the V segment lost 3 bases, leaving 4 bases of the junction unmatched. The CDR3 has 16 residues. Looked up from germline, CDR1 is SGHRS and CDR2 is YFSETQ. The CDR3 nucleotides are TGCGCCAGCAGCTCCTGGACTAGCGGGGGACAAGAGACCCAGTACTTC. It encodes CASSSWTSGGQETQYF. Supplemented by reference TRBV5-1 and TRBJ2-5, the full variable domain reads KAGVTQTPRYLIKTRGQQVTLSCSPISGHRSVSWYQQTPGQGLQFLFEYFSETQRNKGNFPGRFSGRQFSNSRSEMNVSTLELGDSALYLCASSSWTSGGQETQYFGPGTRLLVL.

This clonotype was detected only a few times. The CDR3 spells CATNKTGELFF. The CDR3 bases are TGTGCCACTAACAAGACCGGGGAGCTGTTTTTT. The chain carries TRBV24-1 and TRBJ2-2; D ambiguous. The germline V gene has CDR1 KGHDR and CDR2 SFDVKD. V was cut by 10 bases and J by 5 bases, with 7 bases left in between. This CDR3 spans 11 amino acids.

This clonotype appeared a single time. V is TRBV2 and J is TRBJ1-1, with D unclear. The CDR3 is made up of 14 amino acids. CDR1 is SNHLY and CDR2 is FYNNEI in the germline V gene. V lost 3 bases and J 2 bases, leaving 10 bases between the germline ends. This chain's CDR3 is CASSEEGINTEAFF. The DNA of the CDR3 is TGTGCCAGCAGTGAGGAGGGCATCAACACTGAAGCTTTCTTT.

V gene TRBV3-1 combines with J gene TRBJ1-4; weak D call: TRBD1 (6 bases). The CDR3 covers 14 residues. Trimming cost V 4 bases and J 3 bases, with 9 bases left between them. Germline loops: CDR1 LGHDT, CDR2 YNNKEL (reference sequence). This chain's CDR3 is CASSRTASNEKLFF. The CDR3 DNA follows: TGTGCCAGCAGCCGGACAGCCTCTAATGAAAAACTGTTTTTT.

This chain links TRBV19 with TRBJ1-5, with D possibly TRBD1 on 5 matching bases. The V gene's germline CDR1 is LNHDA and CDR2 SQIVND (reference sequence). Trimming took 3 bases from V and 10 from J, leaving 19 bases between them. CDR3 size: 15 residues. This chain's CDR3 is CASSIFVNTREPQHF. The CDR3 bases are TGTGCCAGTAGTATTTTCGTAAATACCAGGGAACCCCAGCATTTT.

This chain uses TRBV7-9 with TRBJ1-2; D is possibly TRBD1 (5 bases). The V gene lost 1 base and the J gene lost 0 bases, with 12 bases spanning the gap. Germline CDR1 and CDR2: SEHNR and FQNEAQ (reference sequence). This CDR3 has 16 residues. The CDR3 sequence is CASSLDVGAPNYGYTF. CDR3 nucleotide sequence: TGTGCCAGCAGCTTAGATGTAGGGGCACCTAACTATGGCTACACCTTC.

The CDR3, as DNA: TGTGCCAGCAGTCAGGACGGCCCTGAAGCTTTCTTT. This translates into CASSQDGPEAFF. V usage is TRBV12-3 or TRBV12-4 and J usage is TRBJ1-1, with D unresolved. This CDR3 is built from 12 residues. Between the trimmed V and J ends, which lost 5 bases and 6 bases, there was a span of 10 bases.

In this sample, this clonotype turned up a few times. The rearrangement links TRBV4-1 to TRBJ2-3, with D maybe TRBD2 (7 bases). Germline V gene sequence: CDR1 MGHRA, CDR2 YSYEKL. V shed 3 bases and J shed 2 bases, with 21 bases lying between them. This CDR3 has 18 residues. The CDR3 spells CASSHPKGGGKDTDTQYF. The CDR3 DNA reads TGCGCCAGCAGCCACCCCAAAGGGGGGGGGAAAGACACAGATACGCAGTATTTT.

The chain employs TRBV20-1 and TRBJ2-5, with 7 positions matching TRBD1. Per germline, CDR1 DFQATT and CDR2 SNEGSKA (reference sequence). The CDR3 consists of 14 residues. The V and J ends lost 1 base and 4 bases, in that order; junction bases with no gene match: 6. The CDR3 spells CSARGTGSGETQYF. The CDR3 nucleotides read TGCAGTGCTAGAGGGACAGGTTCGGGAGAGACCCAGTACTTC.

The genes are TRBV6-2 or TRBV6-3 and TRBJ2-5; 7 nucleotides align to TRBD1. The germline CDR1 and CDR2 sequences are MNHEY and SVGEGT. J was trimmed by 3 bases and V by 2 bases; bases with no gene match: 6. This CDR3 spans 15 amino acids. The CDR3 coding sequence is TGTGCCAGCAGTTACGTCGGGACAGTTGAAGAGACCCAGTACTTC. Residues: CASSYVGTVEETQYF.

This sequence joins TRBV9 and TRBJ1-1; 8 nucleotides line up with TRBD1. Trimming at V came to 1 base and at J to 6 bases, leaving 11 bases not matched to a gene. Germline CDR1 is SGDLS and CDR2 is YYNGEE. The CDR3 has 16 residues. CDR3 sequence (DNA): TGTGCCAGCAGCGTAAACCGGGACAGGCCGAAGTCTGAAGCTTTCTTT. This encodes CASSVNRDRPKSEAFF.

This chain uses TRBV11-1 with TRBJ2-3; maybe TRBD2 (6 bases). Looked up from germline, CDR1 is SGHAT and CDR2 is FQDESV (reference sequence). The CDR3 extends over 14 amino acids. V was trimmed by 5 bases and J by 7 bases, leaving 16 bases between them. The CDR3 nucleotides are TGTGCCAGCAGCGGATGGGACTCCCCCTATACGCAGTATTTT. Amino acid sequence: CASSGWDSPYTQYF.

This chain connects TRBV6-5 to TRBJ2-1, with 9 bases aligning to TRBD2. This CDR3 region has 19 residues. The J segment lost 5 bases and the V segment lost 1 base, leaving 15 bases of the junction unmatched. The V gene's germline CDR1 is MNHEY and CDR2 SVGAGI. CDR3 DNA: TGTGCCAGCAGTTACTTCTCGGCGGGGGGGCCCCCAAATCACAATGAGCAGTTCTTC. This gives the protein CASSYFSAGGPPNHNEQFF.

This sequence joins TRBV20-1 and TRBJ2-1, with 7 bases that match TRBD1. The trim removed 6 bases at V and 7 bases at J, leaving 6 bases unmatched. CDR3 length equals 12 residues. The germline gives CDR1 DFQATT, CDR2 SNEGSKA (reference sequence). The DNA for the CDR3 is TGCAGTGCGGAAAGGGGGCAGAATGAGCAGTTCTTC. Its translation: CSAERGQNEQFF.

Details on this clonotype: Possible read error: a much larger clone is one base away. The chain employs TRBV24-1 and TRBJ1-5; 7 bases agree with TRBD1. The germline V gene has CDR1 KGHDR and CDR2 SFDVKD. The CDR3 has 13 residues. Unmatched junction bases numbered 4, after V lost 10 bases and J lost 2 bases. CDR3: CATHGQGNQPQHF. The CDR3 bases are TGTGCCACGCATGGACAGGGCAATCAGCCCCAGCATTTT.

The rearrangement links TRBV12-3 or TRBV12-4 to TRBJ2-3; unclear D gene. V lost 5 bases and J lost 0, with 12 bases in between. The CDR3 runs to 15 residues. In DNA form, the CDR3 reads TGTGCCAGCAGTCTGTCCACTACTAGCACAGATACGCAGTATTTT. It translates to CASSLSTTSTDTQYF.

This clonotype showed up just a few times. This chain links TRBV29-1 with TRBJ2-1; D may be TRBD1 (7 bases). The germline V gene encodes CDR1 SQVTM and CDR2 ANQGSEA. V gave up 5 bases and J gave up 6 bases, with 14 bases separating them. The CDR3 contains 13 residues. This CDR3 is CSVRQGGGNEQFF. CDR3 DNA: TGCAGCGTTCGCCAGGGGGGTGGCAATGAGCAGTTCTTC.

This clonotype was seen a few times. The chain links TRBV12-3 or TRBV12-4 to TRBJ2-3; 7 bases match TRBD1. J was trimmed by 5 bases and V by 5 bases; bases with no gene match: 10. This CDR3 spans 15 amino acids. The CDR3 sequence: CASSRQGGALDTQYF. For the CDR3, the DNA is TGTGCCAGCAGTCGCCAAGGGGGCGCGTTAGATACGCAGTATTTT.

V usage is TRBV12-3 or TRBV12-4 and J usage is TRBJ1-1; no reliable D call. The V end was cut by 3 bases, the J end by 5 bases, with 7 bases between. The CDR3 has 12 amino acids. The CDR3 loop is CASSFGFTEAFF. DNA for the CDR3: TGTGCCAGCAGTTTTGGCTTTACTGAAGCTTTCTTT.

This clonotype has just a few counts. The V call is TRBV29-1, the J call TRBJ2-1, with 8 nucleotides matching TRBD1. This CDR3 is built from 13 residues. The germline gives CDR1 SQVTM, CDR2 ANQGSEA. Unmatched junction bases numbered 8, after V lost 8 bases and J lost 5 bases. CDR3 nucleotide sequence: TGCAGCATCGGACAGGGTGACCACAATGAGCAGTTCTTC. It yields the protein CSIGQGDHNEQFF.

The J gene is TRBJ1-1, the V gene TRBV7-6, with TRBD1 matching 9 bases. The V segment lost 4 bases and the J segment 7 bases; nucleotides outside the gene matches: 7. Per the germline V gene, CDR1 is SGHVS and CDR2 is FNYEAQ. The CDR3 consists of 14 residues. CDR3 in DNA: TGTGCCAGCAGCTCGTCGACAGGGGGGGGTGAAGCTTTCTTT. It translates to CASSSSTGGGEAFF.

The chain recombines TRBV6-5 with TRBJ2-2; no clear D. The germline gives CDR1 MNHEY, CDR2 SVGAGI. Trimming stripped 6 bases from V and 5 bases from J, with 13 bases between. CDR3 length: 14 residues. In DNA, the CDR3 is TGTGCCAGCAGCCGCCTAGGGCCGACCGGGGAGCTGTTTTTT. Its translation is CASSRLGPTGELFF.

The chain has TRBV7-6 and TRBJ2-1; possible D gene TRBD2, 6 bases. CDR3 size: 15 residues. Germline assignment: CDR1 SGHVS and CDR2 FNYEAQ. Trimming stripped 1 base from V and 3 bases from J, with 10 bases between. The CDR3 loop is CASSLERAYYNEQFF. The CDR3 region has the DNA TGTGCCAGCAGCTTAGAGCGGGCCTACTACAATGAGCAGTTCTTC.

This chain uses TRBV12-3 or TRBV12-4 with TRBJ2-3; TRBD2 aligns across 11 bases. The length of the CDR3 is 17 residues. With 1 base clipped from V and 2 bases from J, the junction kept 5 bases outside the gene matches. The CDR3 nucleotides are TGTGCCAGCAGTTTAGGGGGACTAGCGGAAGCCACAGATACGCAGTATTTT. Translating it yields CASSLGGLAEATDTQYF.

V is TRBV11-2 and J is TRBJ1-1; D uncertain. Trimming removed 5 bases at V and 4 bases at J, with 11 bases between. This CDR3 contains 13 residues. CDR1 and CDR2 from the germline V gene are SGHAT and FQNNGV. The chain's CDR3 is CASSTRTATEAFF. In nucleotides, the CDR3 is TGTGCCAGCAGCACACGAACGGCCACTGAAGCTTTCTTT. The full variable domain, in which reference TRBV11-2 and TRBJ1-1 provide the parts outside the CDR3, is EAGVAQSPRYKIIEKRQSVAFWCNPISGHATLYWYQQILGQGPKLLIQFQNNGVVDDSQLPKDRFSAERLKGVDSTLKIQPAKLEDSAVYLCASSTRTATEAFFGQGTRLTVV.

The CDR3 nucleotides read TGTGCCAGCAGTTATCCCGGGACAGCTGCCTACGAGCAGTACTTC. Amino acids: CASSYPGTAAYEQYF. The rearrangement uses TRBV6-5 and TRBJ2-7, with 7 bases fitting TRBD1. Germline assignment: CDR1 MNHEY and CDR2 SVGAGI. The CDR3 is 15 residues long. Trimming cost V 3 bases and J 2 bases; bases outside gene matches: 7.

The CDR3 loop reads CASSAWTSGGETQYF. The CDR3 region has the DNA TGTGCCAGCAGTGCCTGGACTAGCGGTGGGGAGACCCAGTACTTC. V is TRBV25-1 and J is TRBJ2-5, with TRBD2 identical over 10 bases. V lost 4 bases to trimming and J lost 5 bases; unmatched junction nucleotides: 7. CDR1 MGHDK and CDR2 SYGVNS come from the germline V gene. The CDR3 has 15 amino acids. The full variable domain, its missing parts supplied by reference TRBV25-1 and TRBJ2-5, is EADIYQTPRYLVIGTGKKITLECSQTMGHDKMYWYQQDPGMELHLIHYSYGVNSTEKGDLSSESTVSRIRTEHFPLTLESARPSHTSQYLCASSAWTSGGETQYFGPGTRLLVL.

Many counts were recorded for this clonotype. The V and J genes are TRBV5-4 and TRBJ2-5, with 7 bases that match TRBD2. There are 15 residues in the CDR3. Germline CDR1 is SGHNT and CDR2 is YYREEE (reference sequence). The trim removed 3 bases at V and 1 base at J, leaving 6 bases unmatched. CDR3 bases: TGTGCCAGCAGCTCCAGACTAGCAGGCCAAGAGACCCAGTACTTC. Translation: CASSSRLAGQETQYF.